What follows are 29 T cell receptor beta chains derived from one specimen sequenced in a study of T cells expressing NK-cell markers. TCRdb re-called the 5' RACE reads and shows each CDR3 protein once, DNA omitted. Its table records over 100,000 distinct CDR3 sequences. The sample taken for sequencing was blood T cells: a sorted CD56 or NKG2C T cell subset, CD4+ or CD8+ T cells, or bulk PBMC T cells (not recorded which). The receptors derive from a woman aged 18-70 years in good health.

V gene TRBV5-1 combines with J gene TRBJ1-5; checking the TCRdb D call of TRBD1 is not possible without DNA. This CDR3 has 15 residues. Germline CDR1 reads SGHRS; CDR2 reads YFSETQ. CDR3 amino acids: CASSSGTASNQPQHF.

The V call is TRBV28, the J call TRBJ2-7; TCRdb names TRBD2, which stays unverified in the absence of DNA. Germline-derived CDR1 and CDR2 are MDHEN and SYDVKM. The CDR3 consists of 16 residues. The CDR3 sequence: CASSSYTSGIIYEQYF. The full variable domain, its missing parts supplied by reference TRBV28 and TRBJ2-7, is DVKVTQSSRYLVKRTGEKVFLECVQDMDHENMFWYRQDPGLGLRLIYFSYDVKMKEKGDIPEGYSVSREKKERFSLILESASTNQTSMYLCASSSYTSGIIYEQYFGPGTRLTVT.

The chain employs TRBV11-2 and TRBJ2-5. Germline CDR1 and CDR2: SGHAT and FQNNGV. The CDR3 contains 14 residues. The chain's CDR3 is CASSLVARQETQYF.

The chain employs TRBV6-4 and TRBJ2-3; TCRdb outputs TRBD1, but without DNA this stays unchecked. Germline CDR1 reads MRHNA; CDR2 reads SNTAGT. The CDR3 contains 16 residues. CDR3 protein: CASSPTYRESTDTQYF.

J is TRBJ2-1 and V is TRBV4-3; the D gene TCRdb calls, TRBD1, cannot be checked with no DNA. Per germline, CDR1 LGHNA and CDR2 YSLEER. CDR3 length equals 16 residues. The chain's CDR3 is CASSQEQGNLYNEQFF.

The rearrangement joins TRBV2 to TRBJ1-6. The CDR3 extends over 14 amino acids. Per germline, CDR1 SNHLY and CDR2 FYNNEI. The chain's CDR3 is CASIGTINNSPLHF. The whole variable domain, filled in from reference TRBV2 and TRBJ1-6, reads EPEVTQTPSHQVTQMGQEVILRCVPISNHLYFYWYRQILGQKVEFLVSFYNNEISEKSEIFDDQFSVERPDGSNFTLKIRSTKLEDSAMYFCASIGTINNSPLHFGNGTRLTVT.

V and J are TRBV19 and TRBJ1-3. In germline, CDR1 is LNHDA, CDR2 SQIVND (reference sequence). The CDR3 has 12 amino acids. The CDR3 loop is CASRDLGNTIYF.

This chain links TRBV7-9 with TRBJ2-7; TCRdb names TRBD2, which stays unverified in the absence of DNA. The CDR3 is 14 amino acids. Germline loops: CDR1 SEHNR, CDR2 FQNEAQ (reference sequence). The CDR3 region is CASSHSGLSYEQYF.

The chain has TRBV5-5 and TRBJ2-1. Germline V gene lookup returns CDR1 SGHKS and CDR2 YYEKEE (reference sequence). The CDR3 runs 12 residues. The CDR3 reads CASSTWDNEQFF. The full variable domain, its missing parts supplied by reference TRBV5-5 and TRBJ2-1, is DAGVTQSPTHLIKTRGQQVTLRCSPISGHKSVSWYQQVLGQGPQFIFQYYEKEERGRGNFPDRFSARQFPNYSSELNVNALLLGDSALYLCASSTWDNEQFFGPGTRLTVL.

The chain uses TRBV12-3 or TRBV12-4 and TRBJ1-1. The CDR3 totals 13 residues. Here the CDR3 reads CASSRSPRTEAFF.

The chain has TRBV25-1 and TRBJ2-1; the D call of TRBD1 rests on TCRdb alone, since no DNA is present to check it. The germline gives CDR1 MGHDK, CDR2 SYGVNS. The CDR3 is 16 residues long. CDR3 loop: CASKSRLLTGYNEQFF.

The gene calls are TRBV5-5 and TRBJ2-1; absent DNA, TCRdb's TRBD1 call cannot be checked. The CDR3 runs 15 residues. The germline CDR1 and CDR2 sequences are SGHKS and YYEKEE (reference sequence). This CDR3 is CASSLVPDSYNEQFF. Using reference TRBV5-5 and TRBJ2-1 for the parts outside the CDR3, the full variable domain is DAGVTQSPTHLIKTRGQQVTLRCSPISGHKSVSWYQQVLGQGPQFIFQYYEKEERGRGNFPDRFSARQFPNYSSELNVNALLLGDSALYLCASSLVPDSYNEQFFGPGTRLTVL.

The chain combines TRBV11-1 with TRBJ2-6; absent DNA, TCRdb's TRBD1 call cannot be checked. Germline-derived CDR1 and CDR2 are SGHAT and FQDESV (reference sequence). The CDR3 runs to 18 residues. CDR3 sequence: CASSASGTGLSGANVLTF.

The CDR3 is CASSVGVGTDTQYF. The V gene is TRBV9, the J gene TRBJ2-3. Germline V CDR1 and CDR2: SGDLS, YYNGEE. CDR3 size: 14 residues.

The chain combines TRBV20-1 with TRBJ2-3; lacking DNA, the TRBD1 call made by TCRdb goes unchecked. Germline lookup yields CDR1 DFQATT and CDR2 SNEGSKA (reference sequence). The CDR3 is 16 amino acids. CDR3 amino acids: CSARSRTGTSTDTQYF.

The chain joins TRBV19 to TRBJ2-2; TCRdb designates TRBD1, a call that cannot be tested without DNA. Germline V gene lookup returns CDR1 LNHDA and CDR2 SQIVND (reference sequence). The CDR3 spans 17 residues. CDR3 sequence reads: CASSTPYVTRGPGELFF.

The chain combines TRBV23-1 with TRBJ2-5. TRBV23-1 carries the ORF label, with uncertain function. CDR3 length equals 16 residues. CDR3 amino acids: CASSPYAGCPQRIQYF.

The rearrangement uses TRBV3-1 and TRBJ1-1. In germline, CDR1 is LGHDT, CDR2 YNNKEL (reference sequence). CDR3 length: 12 residues. The CDR3 loop reads CTSSWAGTEAFF.

The chain joins TRBV12-3 or TRBV12-4 to TRBJ1-2; without DNA, the TCRdb call of TRBD1 cannot be checked. CDR3 length equals 12 residues. The CDR3 here is CASSWERDGYTF.

The rearrangement links TRBV28 to TRBJ2-7; TCRdb designates TRBD1, a call that cannot be tested without DNA. Germline V CDR1 and CDR2: MDHEN, SYDVKM. The CDR3 runs 16 residues. The CDR3 sequence: CASSPPPQGIGYEQYF.

This clonotype registers medium-sized by frequency. The chain employs TRBV11-1 and TRBJ2-5; the D gene TCRdb calls, TRBD1, cannot be checked with no DNA. CDR1 is SGHAT and CDR2 is FQDESV in the germline V gene (reference sequence). The CDR3 totals 18 residues. The CDR3 here is CASSLDREREQGIETQYF.

The chain couples TRBV7-6 to TRBJ2-7; TCRdb designates TRBD2, a call that cannot be tested without DNA. This CDR3 has 15 amino acids. Germline V gene sequence: CDR1 SGHVS, CDR2 FNYEAQ. CDR3 in amino acids: CASSLGAGGSYEQYF.

The chain recombines TRBV11-2 with TRBJ2-7; checking the TCRdb D call of TRBD1 is not possible without DNA. Germline values: CDR1 SGHAT, CDR2 FQNNGV. This CDR3 spans 16 amino acids. The CDR3 loop reads CASSHRGGTASYEQYF.

V usage is TRBV7-9 and J usage is TRBJ2-7. This CDR3 is 14 amino acids long. Germline V gene lookup returns CDR1 SEHNR and CDR2 FQNEAQ (reference sequence). The chain's CDR3 is CASSPSGRAYEQYF.

The chain uses TRBV6-5 and TRBJ2-3. Germline lookup yields CDR1 MNHEY and CDR2 SVGAGI. The CDR3 runs 13 residues. CDR3 in amino acids: CASSYTNSDTQYF.

This chain uses TRBV6-1 with TRBJ2-1; the TCRdb D gene call, TRBD1, has no DNA to confirm it. The CDR3 has 16 amino acids. Germline loops: CDR1 MNHNS, CDR2 SASEGT. The CDR3 region is CASGTFGRASYNEQFF.

This chain connects TRBV10-2 to TRBJ2-1; TCRdb's assignment of TRBD2 cannot be checked, as there is no DNA. This CDR3 is built from 19 residues. Germline V lookup: CDR1 WSHSY, CDR2 SAAADI. CDR3 protein: CASSDPTSGRASAYNEQFF.

The genes are TRBV20-1 and TRBJ2-1; TCRdb proposes TRBD2, but this gene call is untestable without DNA. The CDR3 has 13 amino acids. Germline CDR1 reads DFQATT; CDR2 reads SNEGSKA (reference sequence). The chain's CDR3 is CSALLWPYNEQFF.

The rearrangement joins TRBV4-1 to TRBJ1-5; lacking DNA, the TRBD1 call made by TCRdb goes unchecked. The CDR3 length is 13 residues. Germline V gene lookup returns CDR1 MGHRA and CDR2 YSYEKL. The CDR3 spells CASSRGSNQPQHF.